This T cell receptor (beta chain) was obtained from a study of T-cell memory formation after mild COVID-19. Study as a whole: TCR clusters were largely donor specific. General study points: Chiefly within CM and EM were the contracting CD4+ clones; CD8+ ones were within EMRA.

TCRdb processed the 5' RACE reads anew with MiXCR; each CDR3 protein has one entry. This sample has roughly 350,000 distinct CDR3 sequences, with 28% found just once. With respect to this clonotype: Its antigen is currently unknown.

Sequenced input: PBMCs or a T cell subset sorted from them (not recorded which). The TCR sequence derives from an adult woman who had mild COVID-19 (a few samples of this study predate the infection). Cell type and time point are not known.

The DNA for the CDR3 is TGTGCCAGCTCCCCCGAGCAGGGTGAGTTATACGAGCAGTACTTC. This encodes CASSPEQGELYEQYF. The V and J genes are TRBV18 and TRBJ2-7; weak D call: TRBD1 (5 bases). The germline V gene has CDR1 KGHSH and CDR2 LQKENI. The V gene lost 6 bases and the J gene lost 4 bases, with 19 bases spanning the gap. CDR3 length: 15 amino acids.